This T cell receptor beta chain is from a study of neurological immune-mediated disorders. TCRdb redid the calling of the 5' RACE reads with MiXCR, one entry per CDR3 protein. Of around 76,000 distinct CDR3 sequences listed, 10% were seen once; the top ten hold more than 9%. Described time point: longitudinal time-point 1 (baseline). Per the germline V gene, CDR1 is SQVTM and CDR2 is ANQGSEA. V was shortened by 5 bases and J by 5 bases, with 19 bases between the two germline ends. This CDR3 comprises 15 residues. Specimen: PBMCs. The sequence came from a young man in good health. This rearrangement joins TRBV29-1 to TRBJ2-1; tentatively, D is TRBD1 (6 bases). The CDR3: CSVPYWAGENNEQFF. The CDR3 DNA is TGCAGCGTTCCCTATTGGGCAGGGGAAAACAATGAGCAGTTCTTC.